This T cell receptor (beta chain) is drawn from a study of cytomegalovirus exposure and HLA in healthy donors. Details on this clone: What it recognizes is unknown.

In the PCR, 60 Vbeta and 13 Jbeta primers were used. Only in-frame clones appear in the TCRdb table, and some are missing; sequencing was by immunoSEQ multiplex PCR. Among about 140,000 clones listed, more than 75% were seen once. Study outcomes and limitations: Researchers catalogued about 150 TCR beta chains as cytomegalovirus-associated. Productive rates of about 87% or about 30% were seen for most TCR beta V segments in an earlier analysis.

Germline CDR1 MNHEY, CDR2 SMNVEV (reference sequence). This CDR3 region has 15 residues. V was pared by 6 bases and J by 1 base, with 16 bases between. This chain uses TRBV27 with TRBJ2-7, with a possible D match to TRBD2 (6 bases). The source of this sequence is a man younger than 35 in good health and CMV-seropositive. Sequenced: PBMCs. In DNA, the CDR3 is TGTGCCAGCAGGTCCCGCGGGGCCCCTTCCTACGAGCAGTACTTC. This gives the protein CASRSRGAPSYEQYF.